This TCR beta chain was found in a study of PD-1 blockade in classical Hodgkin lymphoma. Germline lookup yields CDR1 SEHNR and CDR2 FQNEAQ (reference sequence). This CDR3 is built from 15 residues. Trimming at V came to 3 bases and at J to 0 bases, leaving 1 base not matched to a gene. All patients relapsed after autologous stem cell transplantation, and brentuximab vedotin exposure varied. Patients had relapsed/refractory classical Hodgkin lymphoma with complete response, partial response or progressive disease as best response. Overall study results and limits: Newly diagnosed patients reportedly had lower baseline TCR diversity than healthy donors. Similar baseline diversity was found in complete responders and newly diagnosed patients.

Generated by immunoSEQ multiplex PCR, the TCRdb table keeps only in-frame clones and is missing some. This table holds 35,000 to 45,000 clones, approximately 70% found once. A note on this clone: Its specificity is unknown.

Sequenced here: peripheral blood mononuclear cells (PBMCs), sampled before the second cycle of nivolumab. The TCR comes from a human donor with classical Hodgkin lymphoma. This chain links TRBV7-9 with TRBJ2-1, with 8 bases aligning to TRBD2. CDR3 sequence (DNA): TGTGCCAGCAGCTTGAGCGGGAGCTCCTACAATGAGCAGTTCTTC. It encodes CASSLSGSSYNEQFF.